Below, 11 T cell receptor beta chains from the same sample are listed, as sequenced in a study of T cells after yellow fever vaccination. TCRdb used MiXCR to reprocess the 5' RACE reads, holding one entry per CDR3 protein. The sample records some 290,000 distinct CDR3 sequences, around 10% being singletons. The sample consisted of CD4+ T cells sorted from PBMCs, taken 45 days after the yellow fever booster vaccination. The receptor source for this set is a man in his late teens or twenties who received the YFV17D yellow fever vaccine.

This clonotype has more than one count but fewer than ten. The CDR3 DNA sequence: TGTGCCATCAGTGACCAGCCCCCCCAAACAGGGAAGCAGTTCTTC. This translates into CAISDQPPQTGKQFF. The rearrangement uses TRBV10-3 and TRBJ2-1; TRBD1 is a possible D gene (6 bases). The CDR3 contains 15 residues. V lost 3 bases and J 11 bases, leaving 20 bases between the germline ends. The germline V gene has CDR1 ENHRY and CDR2 SYGVKD.

This clonotype was detected a few times. The J gene is TRBJ1-6, the V gene TRBV5-6; tentative D call: TRBD1 (5 bases). The CDR3 runs 13 residues. The V end lost 2 bases, the J end lost 8 bases, and 8 bases lay between the germline ends. Germline assignment: CDR1 SGHDT and CDR2 YYEEEE. The DNA for the CDR3 is TGTGCCAGCAGCTTATTGGGGGATTCACCCCTCCACTTT. Amino acids: CASSLLGDSPLHF. The full variable domain, in which reference TRBV5-6 and TRBJ1-6 provide the parts outside the CDR3, is DAGVTQSPTHLIKTRGQQVTLRCSPKSGHDTVSWYQQALGQGPQFIFQYYEEEERQRGNFPDRFSGHQFPNYSSELNVNALLLGDSALYLCASSLLGDSPLHFGNGTRLTVT.

In its sample, this clonotype was seen a few times. Here the CDR3 DNA reads TGTGCCAGCAGCCGGGACACTCAGCGTGAAGCTTTCTTT. Translating it yields CASSRDTQREAFF. The V gene is TRBV7-9, the J gene TRBJ1-1; possibly TRBD1 for D (6 bases). Germline lookup yields CDR1 SEHNR and CDR2 FQNEAQ (reference sequence). The CDR3 is made up of 13 amino acids. Trimming took off 5 bases at V and 7 bases at J, with 14 bases between the two ends.

The chain recombines TRBV12-3 or TRBV12-4 with TRBJ1-3; no firm D call. The CDR3 extends over 14 amino acids. V was clipped by 7 bases and J by 5 bases, with 15 bases between them. The CDR3 sequence is CASTPHGVRNTIYF. The CDR3 region has the DNA TGTGCCAGCACCCCCCACGGCGTAAGAAACACCATATATTTT.

This chain connects TRBV5-5 to TRBJ2-3, with 8 bases identical to TRBD2. This CDR3 region has 16 residues. J gave up 0 bases and V 0 bases, and 3 bases lay outside the gene matches. Germline V CDR1 and CDR2: SGHKS, YYEKEE (reference sequence). This CDR3 reads CASSLASGSSTDTQYF. The DNA for the CDR3 is TGTGCCAGCAGCTTGGCTAGCGGGTCTAGCACAGATACGCAGTATTTT.

This chain connects TRBV12-3 or TRBV12-4 to TRBJ1-1, with 7 bases that match TRBD1. The CDR3 is made up of 11 amino acids. Trimming took 8 bases from V and 11 from J; bases not matched to a gene: 8. In nucleotides, the CDR3 is TGTGCCAGCTCCCAGGGGGTAGAGGCTTTCTTT. Encoded protein: CASSQGVEAFF.

V gene TRBV3-1 combines with J gene TRBJ2-5, with a tentative D call TRBD1 (7 bases). Deletions cut 1 base from V and 5 bases from J, with 11 bases between. CDR3 length equals 14 residues. Germline values: CDR1 LGHDT, CDR2 YNNKEL (reference sequence). CDR3 protein: CASSQAGGRETQYF. CDR3 DNA sequence: TGTGCCAGCAGCCAAGCAGGGGGGAGGGAGACCCAGTACTTC.

This clonotype has a count of ten or more. The chain has TRBV19 and TRBJ2-7; 13 bases align to TRBD2. The CDR3 contains 16 residues. CDR1 LNHDA and CDR2 SQIVND come from the germline V gene (reference sequence). J lost 4 bases, V lost 4 bases, and 7 bases had no gene match. Written as DNA, the CDR3 is TGTGCCAGTAGTACCCCAGGACTAGCGGGGGATTACGAGCAGTACTTC. Protein sequence: CASSTPGLAGDYEQYF.

This clonotype was recorded a few times. V usage is TRBV4-3 and J usage is TRBJ1-3, with D uncertain. The CDR3 extends over 15 amino acids. The V gene lost 0 bases and the J gene lost 9 bases, with 15 bases spanning the gap. Per germline, CDR1 LGHNA and CDR2 YSLEER. The DNA of the CDR3 is TGCGCCAGCAGCCAAGATCTCCCGGCGGGTGCCACCATATATTTT. Its protein is CASSQDLPAGATIYF.

This clonotype has at least ten counts. J is TRBJ2-1 and V is TRBV6-6; 10 bases map to TRBD2. This CDR3 contains 15 residues. Trimming cost V 2 bases and J 2 bases; bases outside gene matches: 0. Germline CDR1 MNHNY, CDR2 SVGAGI (reference sequence). CDR3 in amino acids: CASSYSGGAYNEQFF. The CDR3 DNA reads as TGTGCCAGCAGTTACAGCGGGGGGGCCTACAATGAGCAGTTCTTC.

This clonotype was seen a handful of times. The rearrangement uses TRBV18 and TRBJ2-7; 8 bases map to TRBD2. Germline V gene sequence: CDR1 KGHSH, CDR2 LQKENI. The CDR3 extends over 13 amino acids. With V trimmed by 3 bases and J by 10 bases, 8 bases remained unmatched. The CDR3 spells CASSPLVGGDQYF. CDR3 DNA: TGTGCCAGCTCACCGTTGGTCGGGGGGGACCAGTACTTC.